The source of this T cell receptor beta chain is a study of T cell responses to AZD1222 COVID-19 vaccine. General study findings and limits: Reports say nearly half of spike-specific TCRs go after unmutated variant regions. The donor cohort was predominantly white British with a female majority, and clonal diversity may have been underestimated. No repertoire was sampled before or during the peak T cell response, only after it.

Sequenced by immunoSEQ multiplex PCR; TCRdb stores in-frame clones only, minus some. The data contain some 49,000 clones, around 90% of them seen just once; the ten biggest clones take up 0.9% to 1.2%. The CDR3 is made up of 14 amino acids. After removal of 4 bases from V and 6 bases from J, the junction contained 2 bases not matched to a gene. Germline assignment: CDR1 MNHEY and CDR2 SVGAGI. This clone was observed a single time. Its target is not known. Samples with a second dose at about 4 or about 12 weeks were pooled together. The receptor's source is an adult who received the AZD1222 COVID-19 vaccine. Sequencing used peripheral blood, obtained 28 days after the second AZD1222 dose. This chain joins TRBV6-5 and TRBJ1-6; 8 nucleotides match TRBD1. CDR3 in amino acids: CASSSDRANSPLHF. The CDR3 coding sequence is TGTGCCAGCAGTTCGGACAGGGCTAATTCACCCCTCCACTTT.